The 2 T cell receptor beta chains presented below share a single source sample, sequenced in a study of OX40 agonist ivuxolimab in advanced cancers. Sequenced by immunoSEQ multiplex PCR; TCRdb stores in-frame clones only, minus some. The profile shows some 90,000 clones, 92% of them singletons. Sequences were derived from CD4+ or CD8+ T cells sorted from blood, sampled in a trial of the OX40 agonist ivuxolimab. Receptor source: an adult with an advanced solid tumor such as melanoma, head and neck, liver or kidney cancer.

The chain joins TRBV5-6 to TRBJ1-6; D remains unclear. Trimming took off 4 bases at V and 10 bases at J, with 15 bases between the two ends. Germline V gene lookup returns CDR1 SGHDT and CDR2 YYEEEE. The CDR3 runs to 14 residues. Here the CDR3 reads CASSPGRGVSPLHF. The DNA for the CDR3 is TGTGCCAGCAGCCCGGGCCGGGGAGTCTCACCCCTCCACTTT.

The chain uses TRBV6-5 and TRBJ1-5; D gene ambiguous. Trimming removed 2 bases from V and 6 bases from J, with 8 bases in between. The germline V gene encodes CDR1 MNHEY and CDR2 SVGAGI. The CDR3 contains 13 residues. DNA for the CDR3: TGTGCCAGCAGTTACGGGGTAAGTCAGCCCCAGCATTTT. It codes for CASSYGVSQPQHF.